This is a list of T cell receptor beta chains from one sample in a study of T cell responses to AZD1222 COVID-19 vaccine. Produced via immunoSEQ multiplex PCR; TCRdb's table is partial and in-frame only. The table lists around 150,000 clones, approximately 92% of them singletons. Material: peripheral blood, obtained 28 days after the second AZD1222 dose. The source is an adult who received the AZD1222 COVID-19 vaccine. The conserved cysteine and the conserved F or W are not part of the CDR3 here. Each record gives: V gene, D gene, J gene, clone size, CDR3 protein. The D gene is left open where the match is weak. Not every row has a clone size; where given, it reads once, few, many or a size class.

TRBV7-8	TRBD1	TRBJ1-4	NA	ASSIPGTDNEKLF
TRBV14	NA	TRBJ1-6	NA	ASSQDISSPLH
TRBV29-1	NA	TRBJ1-1	NA	SVEVQVKAF
TRBV12-3/TRBV12-4	NA	TRBJ1-1	NA	ASSLRGSTEAF
TRBV19	NA	TRBJ2-7	once	ASSADRSSSYEQY
TRBV28	NA	TRBJ2-5	NA	ASSARETQY
TRBV7-8	NA	TRBJ1-4	NA	ASSITSGASAIGKLF
TRBV11-2	NA	TRBJ2-2	NA	ASSLDGLPGELF
TRBV7-9	NA	TRBJ2-1	NA	ASSLILGNEQF
TRBV4-2	NA	TRBJ1-3	NA	ASSQDSVQAAPGNTIY
TRBV11-2	NA	TRBJ2-2	NA	ASSLGPRLSGELF
TRBV19	NA	TRBJ1-1	NA	ASSLRDGVKAF
TRBV28	TRBD2	TRBJ2-1	NA	ASSLSAGGPYNEQF
TRBV19	TRBD1	TRBJ2-1	NA	ASSTRQGADNEQF
TRBV24-1	TRBD1	TRBJ2-1	few	ATGDRAWNEQF
TRBV5-1	TRBD1	TRBJ1-2	NA	ASSVDRGFNGYT
TRBV7-9	TRBD1	TRBJ1-4	NA	ASSPGQGREKLF
TRBV10-1	NA	TRBJ2-1	NA	ASSESGNHEQF
TRBV5-1	TRBD2	TRBJ2-1	NA	ATATWAGDLNEQF
TRBV5-6	NA	TRBJ1-1	few	ASSLFDTYTEAF
TRBV28	NA	TRBJ1-3	NA	ASSFHRPSGNTIY
TRBV19	NA	TRBJ1-1	NA	ASSVALNTEAF
TRBV19	NA	TRBJ1-6	NA	ASSIDHRVDLSPLH
TRBV6-2/TRBV6-3	NA	TRBJ2-7	few	ASSSLYEQY
TRBV7-3	NA	TRBJ2-3	NA	ASSLTGTDTQY
TRBV28	NA	TRBJ2-3	NA	ASGTISGPSTDTQY
TRBV19	TRBD1	TRBJ1-2	once	ASSRIRDRDSYGYT
TRBV10-1	NA	TRBJ1-5	NA	AIQQGRDQPQH
TRBV15	NA	TRBJ1-2	NA	ATSREAGRGYGYT
TRBV28	TRBD1	TRBJ2-5	NA	ASSSRKGTGGRETQY
TRBV4-1	TRBD2	TRBJ2-1	once	ASSRTTSGYSSYNEQF
TRBV29-1	NA	TRBJ1-1	NA	SDKTGTEAF
TRBV6-1	NA	TRBJ1-2	NA	ASTFDEYGYT
TRBV2	TRBD2	TRBJ2-1	NA	ASSRGESSYNEQF
TRBV15	NA	TRBJ1-1	NA	ATSRDRQGEAF
TRBV2	TRBD2	TRBJ2-5	NA	ASSGVAGAQETQY
TRBV4-3	NA	TRBJ1-1	NA	ASSPNTGMNTEAF
TRBV30	NA	TRBJ1-2	NA	AWRAGANYGYT
TRBV15	TRBD1	TRBJ1-2	NA	ATSRDRVNFGYT
TRBV6-2/TRBV6-3	NA	TRBJ1-1	once	ASSPYKSGNTEAF
TRBV25-1	TRBD2	TRBJ2-2	once	ASSESGTNTGELF
TRBV4-2	NA	TRBJ1-2	NA	ASSQGDYWGYT
TRBV28	NA	TRBJ2-7	NA	ASTPRDGREHEQY
TRBV29-1	NA	TRBJ2-3	NA	SAGSSTDTQY
TRBV28	TRBD1	TRBJ1-2	once	ASSDRDRVWFT
TRBV9	NA	TRBJ1-2	NA	ASSAREYSNYGYT
TRBV14	NA	TRBJ1-3	NA	ASSKLDSGNTIY
TRBV12-3/TRBV12-4	NA	TRBJ1-4	NA	ASAFETDLF
TRBV12-2	NA	TRBJ1-2	NA	ASRYKRMIGTPHAFYGYT
TRBV6-2/TRBV6-3	NA	TRBJ2-6	NA	ASSRTSGSGANVLT
TRBV15	NA	TRBJ2-1	NA	ATSRDVGNEQF
TRBV10-3	TRBD2	TRBJ2-5	NA	AISAGRNEETQY
TRBV9	TRBD2	TRBJ2-7	NA	ASSVDGRAGSHEQY
TRBV29-1	TRBD1	TRBJ1-1	NA	SVKLQGTGNTEAF
TRBV6-6	NA	TRBJ1-2	NA	ASSYTGIGGYT